The 10 T cell receptor beta chains below were found in one sample sequenced in a study of shared clonotypes between healthy human individuals (dated by TCRdb to 2020 to 2021). CD8 naive samples were CD45RO-negative cells positively selected for CCR7, giving a CD45RA+CCR7+ population that excluded TemRA cells. The library was built by means of the immunoSEQ multiplex PCR assay. TCRdb mirrors the immuneACCESS table, restricted to in-frame sequences. Some clones are absent from its copies; in checked studies, under half trace to an unresolved V gene, and the reason for the others is unknown. This sample comprises about 820,000 clones, 80% to 95% of them detected only once. 24% of the sample is in the top ten clones. Sequencing used naive CD8+ T cells sorted from blood. The cell subset or site label for this specimen denotes: CD45RA+CCR7+. Every receptor here comes from a man aged 25-40 years in good health.

The rearrangement joins TRBV28 to TRBJ2-1, with 9 bases that match TRBD2. This CDR3 spans 16 amino acids. Germline CDR1 and CDR2: MDHEN and SYDVKM. With 5 bases clipped from V and 4 bases from J, the junction kept 9 bases outside the gene matches. The chain's CDR3 is CASSRLTSGLYNEQFF. In DNA, the CDR3 is TGTGCCAGCAGTCGTTTGACTAGCGGTCTATACAATGAGCAGTTCTTC.

The J gene is TRBJ2-3, the V gene TRBV30, with D tentatively TRBD2 (5 bases). CDR1 and CDR2 from the germline V gene are GTSNPN and SVGIG (reference sequence). The CDR3 consists of 14 residues. The ends were cut back, 5 bases at V and 0 bases at J, with 12 bases in the middle. The CDR3 DNA sequence: TGTGCCTGGGGCCGGGAAACTAGCACAGATACGCAGTATTTT. It yields the protein CAWGRETSTDTQYF.

This chain uses TRBV7-9 with TRBJ2-7; tentative D call: TRBD2 (5 bases). V was trimmed by 5 bases and J by 3 bases, leaving 11 bases between them. CDR3 length equals 13 residues. Germline V gene sequence: CDR1 SEHNR, CDR2 FQNEAQ (reference sequence). The CDR3 nucleotides read TGTGCCAGCAGCCTCAGCGGCTACTACGAGCAGTACTTC. Protein product: CASSLSGYYEQYF. Supplemented by reference TRBV7-9 and TRBJ2-7, the full variable domain reads DTGVSQNPRHKITKRGQNVTFRCDPISEHNRLYWYRQTLGQGPEFLTYFQNEAQLEKSRLLSDRFSAERPKGSFSTLEIQRTEQGDSAMYLCASSLSGYYEQYFGPGTRLTVT.

J is TRBJ2-7 and V is TRBV28; 10 bases agree with TRBD2. Germline loops: CDR1 MDHEN, CDR2 SYDVKM. Trimming at V came to 3 bases and at J to 0 bases, leaving 8 bases not matched to a gene. The CDR3 spans 17 residues. The CDR3 sequence: CASSFLAGGAFSYEQYF. The CDR3 DNA follows: TGTGCCAGCAGTTTTTTAGCGGGAGGCGCCTTCTCCTACGAGCAGTACTTC.

With regard to this clone: The identical CDR3 is also encoded by other nucleotide sequences in the sample. The V gene is TRBV27, the J gene TRBJ2-7; 13 positions match TRBD2. Germline V gene sequence: CDR1 MNHEY, CDR2 SMNVEV (reference sequence). The CDR3 has 15 residues. The trim removed 5 bases at V and 4 bases at J, leaving 5 bases unmatched. The CDR3 reads CASSLGLAGVYEQYF. CDR3 nucleotides: TGTGCCAGCAGTCTAGGACTAGCGGGAGTGTACGAGCAGTACTTC.

This clone was picked up many times. This same CDR3 is encoded by further DNA sequences in the sample. The chain recombines TRBV6-5 with TRBJ2-5; 9 bases fit TRBD1. Germline V lookup: CDR1 MNHEY, CDR2 SVGAGI. This CDR3 region has 14 residues. V lost 6 bases, J lost 4 bases, and 6 bases stayed unmatched. CDR3 residues: CASSQDRGSETQYF. CDR3 coding DNA: TGTGCCAGCAGCCAGGACAGGGGTTCAGAGACCCAGTACTTC.

This clone was seen only once. J is TRBJ2-5 and V is TRBV28, with D possibly being TRBD1 (6 bases). The CDR3 totals 14 residues. Germline V lookup: CDR1 MDHEN, CDR2 SYDVKM. V lost 10 bases and J 4 bases, leaving 19 bases between the germline ends. The CDR3 reads CATLLRGLRETQYF. In nucleotides, the CDR3 is TGTGCCACTCTTCTCAGGGGCCTCCGAGAGACCCAGTACTTC.

The J gene is TRBJ2-7, the V gene TRBV6-6; tentative D call: TRBD1 (6 bases). Germline-derived CDR1 and CDR2 are MNHNY and SVGAGI (reference sequence). This CDR3 has 15 residues. V was pared by 5 bases and J by 6 bases, with 20 bases between. The CDR3 DNA reads as TGTGCCAGCAGTCGAGTGGACAGCCCGACGCCCGAGCAGTACTTC. This encodes CASSRVDSPTPEQYF.

V gene TRBV6-5 combines with J gene TRBJ2-1; D call uncertain. Germline V gene data show CDR1 as MNHEY and CDR2 as SVGAGI. The length of the CDR3 is 12 residues. Trimming took off 10 bases at V and 0 bases at J, with 7 bases between the two ends. The CDR3 is CAITDSYNEQFF. CDR3 in DNA: TGTGCCATCACGGACTCCTACAATGAGCAGTTCTTC.

This chain links TRBV7-2 with TRBJ2-7; D remains ambiguous. This CDR3 comprises 14 residues. From germline, CDR1 is SGHTA and CDR2 FQGNSA. Trimming shortened V by 1 base and J by 0 bases, and 7 bases separated the two germline ends. The CDR3 loop reads CASSLVPSSYEQYF. The CDR3 nucleotides read TGTGCCAGCAGCTTAGTCCCCAGCTCCTACGAGCAGTACTTC.